Below, one T cell receptor beta chain is given with its context. These data come from a study of shared T cell receptors in the human thymus. Using immunoSEQ multiplex PCR, the repertoire was profiled, and TCRdb retains in-frame clones only, with some absent. The sample records approximately 580,000 clones, around three quarters being singletons. In germline, CDR1 is MNHNS, CDR2 SASEGT. Trimming shortened V by 2 bases and J by 0 bases, and 10 bases separated the two germline ends. The CDR3 is made up of 16 amino acids. These data also featured in a second study, about human thymus T cells. That paper adds: The sample donors, healthy Finnish infants, were having corrective surgery for congenital heart defects. Thymus tissue for the work was resected from patients undergoing corrective heart surgery. Gene usage (both V and J) appeared biased in thymic and blood repertoires.

The sequencing input was thymocytes. The clonotype was recovered from a boy under three years old with a congenital heart defect. The V and J genes are TRBV6-1 and TRBJ1-4; D gene ambiguous. The CDR3 sequence is CASSEFDTATNEKLFF. CDR3 bases: TGTGCCAGCAGTGAATTCGACACCGCAACTAATGAAAAACTGTTTTTT.